This TCR beta chain came from a study of human T cells and chemical hapten exposure. Study context: The sensitizer, 2% DPC, was used on around 2 cm by around 2 cm of upper inner arm skin. From small differences in pooled library volume came most of the variation in per-sample TCR yields. Diphenylcyclopropenone was applied weekly to patients' scalps across the roughly 23-week study.

MiXCR, applied by TCRdb to the RACE reads, yields one record per CDR3 protein. The data contain approximately 260,000 distinct CDR3 sequences, roughly 8.9% of them singletons. As to this clonotype: What it recognizes is unknown.

Study-wide results and caveats: The immune response of these alopecia patients might not match healthy individuals'.

Time point described: pre-sensitization, week 0. Stated treatment: therapeutic diphenylcyclopropenone sensitization with weekly scalp DPC. This receptor was identified in a woman aged 40 to 50 with alopecia areata. Some clones in this sample may be carry-over from other donors' samples. This material consisted of whole blood, taken in connection with sensitization to the hapten diphenylcyclopropenone (DPC).

The DNA for the CDR3 is TGTGCCAGCAGTTCTCCTAGCGGGGAGCTGTTTTTT. The encoded protein is CASSSPSGELFF. The V and J genes are TRBV6-6 and TRBJ2-2; unclear D gene. V gave up 4 bases and J gave up 7 bases, with 7 bases separating them. The germline CDR1 and CDR2 sequences are MNHNY and SVGAGI (reference sequence). The CDR3 contains 12 residues.